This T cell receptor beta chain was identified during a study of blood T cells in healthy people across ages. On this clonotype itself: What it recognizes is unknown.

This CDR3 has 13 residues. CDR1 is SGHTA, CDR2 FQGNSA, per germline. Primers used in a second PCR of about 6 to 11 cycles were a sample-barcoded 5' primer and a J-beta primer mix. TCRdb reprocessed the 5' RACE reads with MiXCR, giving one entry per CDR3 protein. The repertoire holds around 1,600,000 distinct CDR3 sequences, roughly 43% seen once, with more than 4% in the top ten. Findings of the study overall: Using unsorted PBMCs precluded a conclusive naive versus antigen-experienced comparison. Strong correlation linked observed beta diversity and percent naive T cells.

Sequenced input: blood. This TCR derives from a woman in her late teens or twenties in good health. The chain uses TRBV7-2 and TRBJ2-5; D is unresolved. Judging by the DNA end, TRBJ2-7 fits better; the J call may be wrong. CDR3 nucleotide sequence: TGTGCCAGCAGCTTAGAACCGGGCTACGAGCAGTACTTC. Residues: CASSLEPGYEQYF.